This T cell receptor (beta chain) came from a study of identical twins (dated by TCRdb to the mid-2010s). For the study in its entirety: The study deep-sequenced TCR alpha and beta repertoires from monozygotic twins, unrelated adults of various ages and cord blood to test whether fetal clonotypes persist. To rule out contamination, replicate twin experiments were performed at different times with different library preparation protocols.

Every donor was a healthy Caucasian. Three pairs of female monozygotic twins, all aged about 18 to 30 years, were included in the twin cohort. Positive isolation kits from Invitrogen were used to isolate the CD4+ and CD8+ T cell populations. This clonotype came up a few times. No cognate antigen has been identified for it. Per-nucleotide qualities are absent, and no much larger clonotype sits a single base away. Results the study describes overall, beyond this receptor: Zero-insertion analyses could be partly confounded by invariant T cells such as MAIT and iNKT, though diverse VJ usage argued against such confounding for most clonotypes. In monozygotic twins, recombination models systematically underestimated out-of-frame TCR alpha sharing, but the models matched the sharing seen between unrelated individuals. Conclusions relied on cross-sectional statistical analysis, since the same donors could not be followed over many years. Compared with coincidental sharing between unrelated individuals, out-of-frame TCR alpha sequences shared between twins had an excess of sequences with low generation probability. Fewer insertions were carried by abundant cord blood beta clonotypes, a similar but weaker trend appeared in young adult naive repertoires, and no such trend appeared in memory repertoires. In beta out-of-frame sequences, excess twin sharing was weaker, because having fewer shared sequences lowered the signal-to-noise ratio.

The CDR3 measures 11 amino acids from cysteine to phenylalanine. Left in the record is the CDR3 DNA by itself, 33 bases read in frame from the first base. V and J lose 6 bases and 5 bases, and a span of 8 bases separates them. Per the germline V gene, MNHNS is the CDR1 and SASEGT is the CDR2. The library was made by 5' RACE. Data came from an Illumina HiSeq 2000. Template switching introduced a universal primer binding site; the final cDNA contained a unique molecular identifier, enabling accurate counting of TCR cDNA molecules. Specific primers in the conserved constant-segment region were used to synthesize first-strand cDNA for the TCR alpha and beta chains. To control for contamination, each cDNA library was double barcoded with a SMART-Mk sample barcode plus Illumina barcodes. Two successive PCR steps introduced TruSeq adapter sequences along with Illumina sample barcodes. The Illumina HiSeq platform was used with custom primers to sequence TCR alpha and beta cDNA libraries. As for the original processing: MiGEC was used to process raw reads and extract unique molecular identifiers, and MiXCR was used to find CDR3 positions. Recombination models were inferred per individual with the repgenHMM and IGoR tools using an EM algorithm. The tcR package in R was used for shared clonotype analysis, with sharing normalized by the product of cloneset sizes. To study raw recombination free of thymic and clonal selection effects, out-of-frame nonproductive sequences were analyzed. Using fastp at Q25 and MiXCR, TCRdb reprocessed the public reads and kept productive beta chains. Identical CDR3 proteins give one entry, which carries the most common genes and DNA. The authors' filters were not applied to this entry. Within this sample are 400,000 to 550,000 distinct CDR3 sequences, with about 20% of them counted one time only. Roughly 0.91% of the sample comes from the top ten.

This sample was shared with a second study, whose subject was T cells expressing NK-cell markers. The second publication reports: TCR beta-chain repertoires were profiled in sorted CD3+CD56+NKG2C+, CD3+CD56+NKG2C- and CD3+CD56-NKG2C+ T-cell subsets from fewer than 10 donors. Among the eight sequenced donors, seven were HCMV-seropositive and one was HCMV-seronegative. To restrict sorting to alphabetaTCR-expressing T cells, an anti-gammadeltaTCR antibody was added in several experiments. For 5 or 6 donors, the dominant CD3+CD56+NKG2C+ clonotypes were among the top 10 CD8+ clonotypes and accounted for roughly 1.0-8% of CD8+ T cells. Those dominant clonotypes were again the most abundant among CD3+CD56-NKG2C+ cells in a handful of donors, at about 25-65%. Whether the expanded NKG2C-expressing T cell clones were specific for HCMV antigens remained unclear. The study sequenced eight donors, all healthy volunteers chosen at random: three men and five women. To determine HCMV serostatus, a commercial ELISA kit was used to detect HCMV-specific IgG in serum. MIGEC was used to demultiplex reads and group reads by UMI, and MiTCR was used to assemble and quantify clonotypes. To exclude erroneous sequences, any TCR cDNA sequence not supported by at least two reads was discarded. Downstream repertoire analysis used the tcR package, and clonotypes were matched across fractions by CDR3 nucleotide sequence plus V segment. VDJmatch was used to annotate antigen specificity against VDJdb, with one amino acid substitution in CDR3 allowed.

Input material: CD4+ T cells sorted from blood. The chain couples TRBV6-1 to TRBJ2-7, with no confidently assigned D gene. The clonotype originates from a woman aged 18 to 35 in good health. The DNA reads as follows: TGTGCCAGCAGCCCCATGCACGAGCAGTACTTC. The encoded protein is CASSPMHEQYF.